The 18 T cell receptor beta chains below come from one sample, sequenced in a study of cytomegalovirus exposure and HLA in healthy donors. Researchers ran the PCR with 60 Vbeta and 13 Jbeta primers. Repertoires were generated with immunoSEQ multiplex PCR, while TCRdb's copy carries only in-frame clones and drops some. Counted here are 170,000 or so clones, just over 75% occurring once; the ten biggest clones make up approximately 1.5%. Material: PBMCs. The receptors originated from a woman aged 25 to 45 in good health and CMV-seropositive.

CDR3 residues: CASGAGGILNEQFF. CDR3 bases: TGTGCCAGCGGCGCAGGAGGTATATTGAATGAGCAGTTCTTC. The chain combines TRBV11-3 with TRBJ2-1, with D tentatively TRBD2 (5 bases). The V gene lost 8 bases and the J gene lost 7 bases, with 18 bases spanning the gap. This CDR3 has 14 residues. Germline V gene sequence: CDR1 SGHNT, CDR2 YENEEA.

The chain couples TRBV28 to TRBJ2-1; 11 bases match TRBD2. V dropped 5 bases and J dropped 3; count of bases not matched to a gene: 18. This CDR3 has 20 residues. The germline CDR1 and CDR2 sequences are MDHEN and SYDVKM. The CDR3 protein is CASSLIGLAGGNRYYNEQFF. CDR3 nucleotide sequence: TGTGCCAGCAGTCTGATCGGGCTAGCGGGAGGAAACCGATACTACAATGAGCAGTTCTTC.

This clone was seen a handful of times. The chain's CDR3 is CASRSQGPYEQYF. Here the CDR3 DNA reads TGTGCCAGCAGGTCACAGGGTCCCTACGAGCAGTACTTC. The rearrangement links TRBV25-1 to TRBJ2-7, with D possibly TRBD1 on 6 matching bases. There are 13 residues in the CDR3. V was clipped by 6 bases and J by 2 bases, with 11 bases between them. Germline V gene sequence: CDR1 MGHDK, CDR2 SYGVNS.

The chain uses TRBV4-3 and TRBJ2-7, with TRBD2 identical over 7 bases. CDR1 is LGHNA and CDR2 is YSLEER in the germline V gene. Trimming cost V 0 bases and J 1 base; bases outside gene matches: 3. This CDR3 spans 15 amino acids. The CDR3 loop is CASSQDEGGSYEQYF. CDR3 in DNA: TGCGCCAGCAGCCAAGATGAGGGAGGGTCCTACGAGCAGTACTTC.

This clone occurred a few times. This chain joins TRBV13 and TRBJ1-1; D not certain. Germline V gene sequence: CDR1 PRHDT, CDR2 FYEKMQ (reference sequence). V lost 5 bases and J lost 0, with 16 bases in between. The CDR3 has 16 amino acids. The CDR3 reads CASSPTGGLLNTEAFF. The CDR3 DNA reads TGTGCCAGCAGCCCCACCGGCGGGCTCTTGAACACTGAAGCTTTCTTT.

The chain has TRBV10-3 and TRBJ1-1; 10 bases fit TRBD1. CDR3 length: 15 amino acids. Germline CDR1 and CDR2: ENHRY and SYGVKD. V lost 5 bases, J lost 3 bases, and 6 bases stayed unmatched. In DNA, the CDR3 is TGTGCCATCAGTACCGGACAGGGGGGGGACACTGAAGCTTTCTTT. It yields the protein CAISTGQGGDTEAFF.

V usage is TRBV6-5 and J usage is TRBJ2-7; 10 nucleotides match TRBD2. This CDR3 has 15 amino acids. V gave up 2 bases and J gave up 5 bases; unmatched junction bases: 6. Germline V gene data show CDR1 as MNHEY and CDR2 as SVGAGI. The CDR3 nucleotides read TGTGCCAGCAGTTACCAAAGCGGGAGGGCCCACGAGCAGTACTTC. Translation: CASSYQSGRAHEQYF.

This clone was counted only a few times. The V call is TRBV4-1, the J call TRBJ2-1; 10 positions match TRBD2. The junction had 19 bases not matched to a gene; V was cut back by 0 bases and J by 5 bases. The V gene's germline CDR1 is MGHRA and CDR2 YSYEKL. There are 21 residues in the CDR3. This CDR3 is CASSQDRAPPPGLAWHNEQFF. CDR3 bases: TGCGCCAGCAGCCAAGATAGGGCCCCCCCACCGGGACTAGCGTGGCACAATGAGCAGTTCTTC.

The chain couples TRBV7-3 to TRBJ2-7; 14 bases match TRBD2. Germline V CDR1 and CDR2: SGHTA, FQGTGA. The CDR3 runs to 16 residues. Trimming at V came to 4 bases and at J to 1 base, leaving 3 bases not matched to a gene. Written as DNA, the CDR3 is TGTGCCAGCAGCTCCTGGACTAGCGGGGGGTCCTACGAGCAGTACTTC. This sequence encodes CASSSWTSGGSYEQYF.

CDR3: CASSKGHLGGSSYEQYF. The CDR3 coding sequence is TGTGCCAGCAGCAAGGGGCACCTGGGGGGGAGCTCCTACGAGCAGTACTTC. The chain recombines TRBV21-1 with TRBJ2-7; the DNA was not used to check the table's D call, TRBD2. TRBV21-1 has pseudogene status. This CDR3 has 17 residues.

The rearrangement joins TRBV9 to TRBJ2-4, with 7 bases aligning to TRBD2. V trimming: 0 bases; J trimming: 6 bases; junction bases outside the gene matches: 9. The CDR3 spans 16 residues. Germline CDR1 reads SGDLS; CDR2 reads YYNGEE. CDR3 residues: CASSVVGGAALNIQYF. For the CDR3, the DNA is TGTGCCAGCAGCGTAGTGGGAGGGGCCGCATTAAACATTCAGTACTTC.

This chain connects TRBV13 to TRBJ1-1; no definite D call. Germline V CDR1 and CDR2: PRHDT, FYEKMQ (reference sequence). This CDR3 is 12 amino acids long. The V end lost 2 bases, the J end lost 11 bases, and 12 bases lay between the germline ends. CDR3 region: CASSLLTPRAFF. CDR3 DNA: TGTGCCAGCAGCTTATTAACCCCCCGGGCTTTCTTT.

Turning to this clone: The junction and the germline gene differ at one end; a read error may be behind it. The chain carries TRBV5-4 and TRBJ2-2; the match to TRBD2 covers 7 bases. The CDR3 extends over 17 amino acids. From germline, CDR1 is SGHNT and CDR2 YYREEE (reference sequence). The CDR3 is CASRLGFGLGVSGELFF. In nucleotides, the CDR3 is TGTGCCAGCCGCTTGGGTTTTGGACTAGGGGTTAGCGGGGAGCTGTTTTTT.

The table lists this clone with a few counts. The rearrangement joins TRBV4-1 to TRBJ2-1, with 9 bases lining up with TRBD2. The CDR3 has 16 amino acids. Per the germline V gene, CDR1 is MGHRA and CDR2 is YSYEKL. J gave up 7 bases and V 1 base, and 8 bases lay outside the gene matches. CDR3 nucleotide sequence: TGCGCCAGCAGCCAAGTAAGTTTGGGACTAGCAAATGAGCAGTTCTTC. Its protein product is CASSQVSLGLANEQFF.

This clone was detected a few times. CDR3 DNA sequence: TGTGCCAGCAGCTTAGACGGGGAGTTGTACAATGAGCAGTTCTTC. Translating gives CASSLDGELYNEQFF. This chain connects TRBV11-3 to TRBJ2-1, with a possible D match to TRBD2 (5 bases). Germline CDR1 and CDR2: SGHNT and YENEEA. The V gene lost 0 bases and the J gene lost 4 bases, with 10 bases spanning the gap. The CDR3 is 15 amino acids.

The V gene is TRBV27, the J gene TRBJ2-5; D is perhaps TRBD2 (5 bases). CDR3 size: 15 residues. V lost 4 bases to trimming and J lost 4 bases, with 16 bases between them. CDR1 and CDR2 from the germline V gene are MNHEY and SMNVEV (reference sequence). The CDR3 DNA reads TGTGCCAGCAGTTCGGCCGGACTCCGGGGAGAGACCCAGTACTTC. It yields the protein CASSSAGLRGETQYF.

The genes are TRBV6-6 and TRBJ1-5, with a tentative D call TRBD1 (6 bases). The V end lost 6 bases, the J end lost 2 bases, and 14 bases lay between the germline ends. This CDR3 has 15 residues. CDR1 is MNHNY, CDR2 SVGAGI, per germline (reference sequence). The CDR3 coding sequence is TGTGCCAGCAGCCGGGGGGCCCTTGGCAATCAGCCCCAGCATTTT. Protein sequence: CASSRGALGNQPQHF.

V is TRBV30 and J is TRBJ2-5; D might be TRBD2 (5 bases). V was trimmed by 0 bases and J by 7 bases, leaving 15 bases between them. The CDR3 has 14 amino acids. From germline, CDR1 is GTSNPN and CDR2 SVGIG (reference sequence). CDR3 sequence reads: CAWSVRVSSGTQYF. In nucleotides, the CDR3 is TGTGCCTGGAGTGTACGTGTATCCAGCGGGACCCAGTACTTC.